The 30 T cell receptor beta chains listed next were all sequenced from one sample in a study of cytomegalovirus exposure and HLA in healthy donors (dated by TCRdb to the late 2010s). Library construction relied on the immunoSEQ multiplex PCR assay. A mixture of 60 forward primers for TCR Vbeta segments and 13 reverse primers for TCR Jbeta segments was used in the multiplex PCR. What TCRdb holds here is the immuneACCESS table cut down to in-frame rearrangements. Part of the clones is not present; checked against another copy, under half of the missing clones reflect an unresolved V gene, and the others are unexplained. The sample contains roughly 50,000 clones, approximately 77% of them found a single time. Approximately 3% of the sample comes from the top ten. Specimen: PBMCs. Source of these receptors: a woman younger than 35 in good health and CMV-seronegative.

The gene calls are TRBV27 and TRBJ1-2, with D maybe TRBD1 (5 bases). Trimming removed 3 bases at V and 4 bases at J, with 9 bases between. There are 13 residues in the CDR3. The germline V gene encodes CDR1 MNHEY and CDR2 SMNVEV (reference sequence). CDR3 protein: CASSFGGSYGYTF. Here the CDR3 DNA reads TGTGCCAGCAGTTTCGGGGGGTCCTATGGCTACACCTTC.

The chain carries TRBV7-9 and TRBJ2-4; no clear D gene. The CDR3 loop spans 14 amino acids. Trimming took off 3 bases at V and 2 bases at J, with 8 bases between the two ends. Germline CDR1 SEHNR, CDR2 FQNEAQ (reference sequence). The CDR3 DNA sequence: TGTGCCAGCAGCTTTCCCTGGCCCAAAAACATTCAGTACTTC. It translates to CASSFPWPKNIQYF.

This chain uses TRBV27 with TRBJ2-2; TRBD1 agrees at 7 bases. Trimming cost V 7 bases and J 0 bases; bases outside gene matches: 5. The CDR3 is made up of 15 amino acids. Per germline, CDR1 MNHEY and CDR2 SMNVEV (reference sequence). The CDR3 loop reads CASTRDRPNTGELFF. In DNA, the CDR3 is TGTGCCAGCACCCGGGACAGACCGAACACCGGGGAGCTGTTTTTT.

The chain carries TRBV5-6 and TRBJ2-3, with unresolved D. CDR3 length: 13 amino acids. V was cut by 0 bases and J by 4 bases, with 6 bases left in between. Germline lookup yields CDR1 SGHDT and CDR2 YYEEEE. The CDR3 loop is CASSLAGSDTQYF. The CDR3 DNA reads as TGTGCCAGCAGCTTGGCCGGGTCAGATACGCAGTATTTT. The full variable domain, in which reference TRBV5-6 and TRBJ2-3 provide the parts outside the CDR3, is DAGVTQSPTHLIKTRGQQVTLRCSPKSGHDTVSWYQQALGQGPQFIFQYYEEEERQRGNFPDRFSGHQFPNYSSELNVNALLLGDSALYLCASSLAGSDTQYFGPGTRLTVL.

There are a few counts of this clone. The DNA of the CDR3 is TGTGCCAGCAGCGGGACTAGCGACCAAGAGACCCAGTACTTC. This sequence encodes CASSGTSDQETQYF. J is TRBJ2-5 and V is TRBV9; 9 nucleotides agree with TRBD2. Germline V gene lookup returns CDR1 SGDLS and CDR2 YYNGEE. Trimming removed 3 bases from V and 0 bases from J; junction bases left unmatched: 0. This CDR3 region has 14 residues. Based on the CDR3 plus reference TRBV9 and TRBJ2-5, the full variable domain is DSGVTQTPKHLITATGQRVTLRCSPRSGDLSVYWYQQSLDQGLQFLIQYYNGEERAKGNILERFSAQQFPDLHSELNLSSLELGDSALYFCASSGTSDQETQYFGPGTRLLVL.

V is TRBV28 and J is TRBJ1-3; D gene uncertain. V was shortened by 2 bases and J by 4 bases, with 3 bases between the two germline ends. Germline CDR1 reads MDHEN; CDR2 reads SYDVKM. The CDR3 runs 12 residues. CDR3 in amino acids: CASSLIGNTIYF. CDR3 DNA: TGTGCCAGCAGTTTAATAGGAAACACCATATATTTT. Supplemented by reference TRBV28 and TRBJ1-3, the full variable domain reads DVKVTQSSRYLVKRTGEKVFLECVQDMDHENMFWYRQDPGLGLRLIYFSYDVKMKEKGDIPEGYSVSREKKERFSLILESASTNQTSMYLCASSLIGNTIYFGEGSWLTVV.

This clone was seen once. V gene TRBV30 combines with J gene TRBJ2-6, with D possibly TRBD2 on 5 matching bases. The V and J ends lost 2 bases and 4 bases respectively, with 12 bases between them. CDR1 GTSNPN and CDR2 SVGIG come from the germline V gene (reference sequence). This CDR3 is built from 15 residues. The chain's CDR3 is CAWSLLGVGANVLTF. The CDR3 DNA sequence: TGTGCCTGGAGTCTCCTCGGGGTAGGGGCCAACGTCCTGACTTTC.

As concerns this clone: At one end, the junction sequence differs from germline, possibly due to a read error. J is TRBJ2-6 and V is TRBV19, with 9 positions matching TRBD1. The CDR3 totals 17 residues. Germline V gives CDR1 LNHDA, CDR2 SQIVND (reference sequence). The CDR3 region has the DNA TGTGCCAGTAGTATATCGGGACAGGGACCTGGGGCCAACGGCCTGACTTTC. Residues: CASSISGQGPGANGLTF.

This chain links TRBV6-5 with TRBJ2-2, with 7 nucleotides matching TRBD2. The V gene end was trimmed by 7 bases and the J gene end by 3 bases; junction bases not matched to a gene: 8. Germline CDR1 and CDR2: MNHEY and SVGAGI. CDR3 length: 15 residues. The CDR3 spells CASTRGAGDTGELFF. CDR3 sequence (DNA): TGTGCCAGCACCCGGGGTGCGGGAGACACCGGGGAGCTGTTTTTT.

This clone was seen only a few times. The chain links TRBV6-1 to TRBJ1-5; D may be TRBD1 (6 bases). From germline, CDR1 is MNHNS and CDR2 SASEGT. This CDR3 region has 17 residues. Trimming left V 2 bases short and J 3 bases short, with 17 bases between. DNA for the CDR3: TGTGCCAGCAGTGAAAGGAATATCGGACAGCTCAATCAGCCCCAGCATTTT. Its translation is CASSERNIGQLNQPQHF.

This sequence joins TRBV5-1 and TRBJ1-2, with 7 positions matching TRBD1. This CDR3 has 15 residues. Germline trimming cut 3 bases from V and 8 bases from J; bases unmatched to any gene: 13. Germline V lookup: CDR1 SGHRS, CDR2 YFSETQ. The DNA of the CDR3 is TGCGCCAGCAGCTCTGGAGGGATGGCAGGGGGAGGCTACACCTTC. This codes for CASSSGGMAGGGYTF.

The CDR3 bases are TGTGCTAGTGGTTTGGACCCTTCGCTAGCGGGAGGGGATACGCAGTATTTT. Translation: CASGLDPSLAGGDTQYF. The chain combines TRBV12-5 with TRBJ2-3; TRBD2 agrees at 12 bases. Germline trimming cut 1 base from V and 6 bases from J; bases unmatched to any gene: 8. Germline CDR1 and CDR2: LGHNT and FRNRAP. The CDR3 runs 17 residues. The full variable domain, in which reference TRBV12-5 and TRBJ2-3 provide the parts outside the CDR3, is DARVTQTPRHKVTEMGQEVTMRCQPILGHNTVFWYRQTMMQGLELLAYFRNRAPLDDSGMPKDRFSAEMPDATLATLKIQPSEPRDSAVYFCASGLDPSLAGGDTQYFGPGTRLTVL.

The chain uses TRBV4-1 and TRBJ2-1; 9 bases are a match to TRBD2. The V segment lost 3 bases and the J segment 8 bases; nucleotides outside the gene matches: 2. The CDR3 is made up of 13 amino acids. The germline gives CDR1 MGHRA, CDR2 YSYEKL. The CDR3 region has the DNA TGCGCCAGCAGCCAGGTAGCGGGAGATGAGCAGTTCTTC. Protein sequence: CASSQVAGDEQFF.

This clone was seen just once. The rearrangement links TRBV27 to TRBJ1-1; D not resolved. The CDR3 spans 14 residues. CDR1 MNHEY and CDR2 SMNVEV come from the germline V gene (reference sequence). V was shortened by 3 bases and J by 5 bases, with 13 bases between the two germline ends. CDR3 DNA sequence: TGTGCCAGCAGTTTGGGCCCCGGCGGGACTGAAGCTTTCTTT. It translates to CASSLGPGGTEAFF.

V usage is TRBV10-3 and J usage is TRBJ1-3; D is possibly TRBD1 (5 bases). The CDR3 has 13 amino acids. Germline CDR1 and CDR2: ENHRY and SYGVKD. The V end was cut by 8 bases, the J end by 2 bases, with 10 bases between. CDR3 DNA: TGTGCCATCGGGCGGGGCCCTGGAAACACCATATATTTT. This sequence encodes CAIGRGPGNTIYF.

The CDR3 loop is CASSQDGGKLFF. DNA for the CDR3: TGTGCCAGCAGCCAAGATGGCGGAAAACTGTTTTTT. The chain recombines TRBV4-2 with TRBJ1-4; no clear D. Germline values: CDR1 LGHNA, CDR2 YNFKEQ. There are 12 residues in the CDR3. V lost 0 bases and J lost 10, with 6 bases in between.

CDR3 region: CASRGLGTEAFF. The DNA for the CDR3 is TGTGCCAGTAGGGGGCTCGGCACTGAAGCTTTCTTT. J is TRBJ1-1 and V is TRBV19; TRBD1 is a possible D gene (5 bases). The ends were cut back, 6 bases at V and 4 bases at J, with 9 bases in the middle. This CDR3 is built from 12 residues. CDR1 and CDR2 from the germline V gene are LNHDA and SQIVND (reference sequence). The full variable domain, with the rest looked up from reference TRBV19 and TRBJ1-1, is DGGITQSPKYLFRKEGQNVTLSCEQNLNHDAMYWYRQDPGQGLRLIYYSQIVNDFQKGDIAEGYSVSREKKESFPLTVTSAQKNPTAFYLCASRGLGTEAFFGQGTRLTVV.

J is TRBJ2-1 and V is TRBV6-4, with TRBD2 matching over 14 bases. Trimming removed 3 bases from V and 2 bases from J; junction bases left unmatched: 6. The CDR3 is 18 residues long. From germline, CDR1 is MRHNA and CDR2 SNTAGT. The CDR3 sequence is CASSEGLAGGPPYNEQFF. In DNA form, the CDR3 reads TGTGCCAGCAGTGAAGGACTAGCGGGAGGCCCGCCCTACAATGAGCAGTTCTTC.

The V and J genes are TRBV28 and TRBJ2-6, with TRBD1 matching 8 bases. The junction had 11 bases not matched to a gene; V was cut back by 5 bases and J by 2 bases. Germline CDR1 reads MDHEN; CDR2 reads SYDVKM. This CDR3 spans 18 amino acids. The CDR3 region is CASSIRQGLGPGANVLTF. CDR3 bases: TGTGCCAGCAGTATACGACAGGGGCTAGGTCCTGGGGCCAACGTCCTGACTTTC.

The chain joins TRBV2 to TRBJ1-5; maybe TRBD1 (5 bases). V lost 5 bases and J 5 bases, leaving 13 bases between the germline ends. This CDR3 comprises 14 residues. Germline CDR1 and CDR2: SNHLY and FYNNEI. CDR3 protein: CASSIEGEHQPQHF. Here the CDR3 DNA reads TGTGCCAGCAGTATTGAAGGGGAACATCAGCCCCAGCATTTT.

The V and J genes are TRBV19 and TRBJ2-1; D is uncertain. V shed 3 bases and J shed 6 bases, with 12 bases lying between them. The germline V gene encodes CDR1 LNHDA and CDR2 SQIVND (reference sequence). The length of the CDR3 is 14 residues. CDR3 sequence: CASSIVTLSNEQFF. In DNA, the CDR3 is TGTGCCAGTAGTATTGTGACTCTGTCCAATGAGCAGTTCTTC.

The V gene is TRBV30, the J gene TRBJ1-2; perhaps TRBD1 as D (6 bases). Trimming left V 2 bases short and J 7 bases short, with 14 bases between. CDR1 is GTSNPN and CDR2 is SVGIG in the germline V gene (reference sequence). There are 13 residues in the CDR3. The CDR3 here is CAWSSSGVGGYTF. In nucleotides, the CDR3 is TGTGCCTGGAGTAGTTCAGGGGTTGGTGGCTACACCTTC.

This chain joins TRBV7-9 and TRBJ2-7; TRBD1 is a possible D gene (6 bases). The ends were cut back, 3 bases at V and 4 bases at J, with 10 bases in the middle. The CDR3 runs 13 residues. CDR1 SEHNR and CDR2 FQNEAQ come from the germline V gene (reference sequence). The CDR3 coding sequence is TGTGCCAGCAGCTTCGACAGGATATACGAGCAGTACTTC. Its protein is CASSFDRIYEQYF.

The chain combines TRBV6-5 with TRBJ1-2; 8 bases line up with TRBD1. Germline V gene sequence: CDR1 MNHEY, CDR2 SVGAGI. With V trimmed by 7 bases and J by 3 bases, 10 bases remained unmatched. The CDR3 totals 15 residues. The CDR3, as DNA: TGTGCCAGCACCCGATATACAGGGGGAGACTATGGCTACACCTTC. This sequence encodes CASTRYTGGDYGYTF.

The chain employs TRBV6-1 and TRBJ2-7, with 12 bases aligning to TRBD2. Per the germline V gene, CDR1 is MNHNS and CDR2 is SASEGT. CDR3 size: 16 residues. With 4 bases clipped from V and 2 bases from J, the junction kept 6 bases outside the gene matches. In nucleotides, the CDR3 is TGTGCCAGCAGTGGGAAGACTAGCGGGAGAGCCTACGAGCAGTACTTC. Protein: CASSGKTSGRAYEQYF.

This chain joins TRBV10-2 and TRBJ1-2, with 7 bases lining up with TRBD1. The CDR3 loop spans 15 amino acids. Trimming removed 7 bases from V and 4 bases from J; junction bases left unmatched: 12. Germline V gene sequence: CDR1 WSHSY, CDR2 SAAADI. Here the CDR3 DNA reads TGCGCCAGCAAAGAGACTATACAGGGGCGCTATGGCTACACCTTC. It is translated as CASKETIQGRYGYTF.

The CDR3 protein is CASSVDRTLTPGNTIYF. Written as DNA, the CDR3 is TGTGCCAGCAGCGTAGATAGGACTTTAACCCCTGGAAACACCATATATTTT. The chain has TRBV9 and TRBJ1-3, with no clear D. The CDR3 totals 17 residues. Trimming removed 0 bases from V and 2 bases from J, with 15 bases in between. Germline V gene data show CDR1 as SGDLS and CDR2 as YYNGEE.

The chain combines TRBV11-2 with TRBJ2-7, with TRBD1 as a possible D gene (5 bases). V gave up 5 bases and J gave up 2 bases, with 19 bases separating them. This CDR3 has 16 amino acids. Per the germline V gene, CDR1 is SGHAT and CDR2 is FQNNGV. CDR3 DNA: TGTGCCAGCAGCCCCCCCTGGGGCACCAAAACCTACGAGCAGTACTTC. Translating it yields CASSPPWGTKTYEQYF.

This clone was seen a handful of times. J is TRBJ2-1 and V is TRBV7-3; possibly TRBD1 for D (5 bases). V was pared by 5 bases and J by 6 bases, with 11 bases between. Germline lookup yields CDR1 SGHTA and CDR2 FQGTGA. There are 13 residues in the CDR3. The CDR3 protein is CASSQGRPNEQFF. CDR3 coding DNA: TGTGCCAGCAGCCAGGGCCGCCCCAATGAGCAGTTCTTC.

The CDR3 DNA reads as TGCGCCAGCCGGGACAGGTTGAACGAGCAGTACTTC. Translated: CASRDRLNEQYF. The J gene is TRBJ2-7, the V gene TRBV10-2, with 8 bases aligning to TRBD1. Per germline, CDR1 WSHSY and CDR2 SAAADI. The CDR3 extends over 12 amino acids. V lost 8 bases to trimming and J lost 5 bases; unmatched junction nucleotides: 5.